Listed here are 9 T cell receptor beta chains from one sample, sequenced in a study of identical twins (dated by TCRdb to the mid-2010s). Library preparation employed 5' RACE. The sample was run on an Illumina HiSeq 2000. The raw public data were reprocessed by TCRdb itself: fastp quality trimming at Q25, MiXCR clonotype calling, in-frame beta chains only. Rows with a matching CDR3 protein are joined into one entry that keeps the most common DNA and genes. This sample is represented by 1,800,000 or so distinct CDR3 sequences; around 33% of them were singletons. Roughly 0.3% of the sample rests with the top ten. The sample consisted of cord blood. The receptors come from a newborn girl in good health.

This clonotype came up a few times. The V and J genes are TRBV6-6 and TRBJ2-7; 14 bases align to TRBD2. With V trimmed by 6 bases and J by 5 bases, 12 bases remained unmatched. Germline V gene data show CDR1 as MNHNY and CDR2 as SVGAGI (reference sequence). This CDR3 has 17 amino acids. CDR3 in DNA: TGTGCCAGCAGACACGGGACTAGCGGGAGTAAGTTCGACGAGCAGTACTTC. Its protein is CASRHGTSGSKFDEQYF.

This clonotype was counted a few times. The chain recombines TRBV20-1 with TRBJ2-3, with 12 bases that match TRBD2. Germline lookup yields CDR1 DFQATT and CDR2 SNEGSKA (reference sequence). V was pared by 4 bases and J by 5 bases, with 10 bases of the junction left unmatched. The length of the CDR3 is 16 residues. CDR3 residues: CSANGLAGLGRDTQYF. The CDR3 DNA sequence: TGCAGTGCTAACGGACTAGCGGGACTCGGGCGAGATACGCAGTATTTT.

The DNA for the CDR3 is TGCGCCAGCAGCACCCTACAGGGTAGTAGCTACAATGAGCAGTACTTC. This gives the protein CASSTLQGSSYNEQYF. The chain combines TRBV5-1 with TRBJ2-1; D possibly corresponds to TRBD1 (6 bases). The J call may be incorrect, as the DNA end agrees better with TRBJ2-7. The CDR3 runs 16 residues. In germline, CDR1 is SGHRS, CDR2 YFSETQ.

This clonotype was observed at least ten times. The rearrangement uses TRBV5-1 and TRBJ1-2; D unclear. The CDR3 sequence is 13 residues long. V lost 4 bases and J lost 0, with 7 bases in between. Germline CDR1 SGHRS, CDR2 YFSETQ. The CDR3 region is CASSDVTNYGYTF. Here the CDR3 DNA reads TGCGCCAGCAGCGATGTAACTAACTATGGCTACACCTTC.

This clonotype was detected many times. This sequence joins TRBV5-1 and TRBJ2-6; no clear D. Looked up from germline, CDR1 is SGHRS and CDR2 is YFSETQ. CDR3 size: 13 residues. Trimming left V 7 bases short and J 2 bases short, with 7 bases between. CDR3 sequence (DNA): TGCGCCAGCTTTCCCGCTGGGGCCAACGTCCTGACTTTC. Its translation is CASFPAGANVLTF.

The CDR3 nucleotides are TGTGCCAGCAGCTTGTCGGACAGGCGTGAGACCCAGTACTTC. This gives the protein CASSLSDRRETQYF. The chain combines TRBV5-8 with TRBJ2-5; 7 bases line up with TRBD1. With V trimmed by 1 base and J by 5 bases, 5 bases remained unmatched. CDR1 and CDR2 (germline): SGHTS, YDEGEE. CDR3 length: 14 residues.

In this sample, this clonotype turned up a few times. This chain connects TRBV6-6 to TRBJ1-2; TRBD1 might be the D (5 bases). Trimming cost V 7 bases and J 6 bases, with 15 bases left between them. Germline CDR1 and CDR2: MNHNY and SVGAGI (reference sequence). The CDR3 spans 13 residues. This chain's CDR3 is CASIRDLGDGYTF. CDR3 sequence (DNA): TGTGCCAGCATACGGGACCTTGGGGATGGCTACACCTTC.

In its sample, this clonotype was seen a few times. This sequence joins TRBV20-1 and TRBJ2-5; perhaps D is TRBD1 or TRBD2 (5 bases each). Germline lookup yields CDR1 DFQATT and CDR2 SNEGSKA (reference sequence). The V end was cut by 4 bases, the J end by 0 bases, with 12 bases between. The CDR3 covers 14 residues. For the CDR3, the DNA is TGCAGTGCTACCGGGACCGAGAACCAAGAGACCCAGTACTTC. Encoded protein: CSATGTENQETQYF.

This clonotype has only a few counts. The rearrangement links TRBV13 to TRBJ1-2, with 7 positions matching TRBD1. The V segment lost 2 bases and the J segment 7 bases; nucleotides outside the gene matches: 7. This CDR3 spans 14 amino acids. Per germline, CDR1 PRHDT and CDR2 FYEKMQ (reference sequence). In DNA, the CDR3 is TGTGCCAGCAGCTTAAGGGGGCAAAGAGGTGGCTACACCTTC. Translating gives CASSLRGQRGGYTF.